The following is a T cell receptor beta chain sequence with its context. The antigen remains undetermined. This specimen belongs to a study of T cell clones after liver transplantation. Study-level background: Pre-transplant mixed lymphocyte reactions yielded third-party-reactive TCRbeta sequences as comparators for graft-donor-reactive sequences. The study's findings and limits: Graft donor-reactive T cells may have migrated into the graft rather than being deleted.

The CDR3 loop spans 15 amino acids. Germline V gene sequence: CDR1 SGHRS, CDR2 YFSETQ. V lost 1 base, J lost 3 bases, and 4 bases stayed unmatched. The assay was immunoSEQ multiplex PCR, and TCRdb's table has in-frame clones only and misses some. The sample holds roughly 80,000 clones, approximately 82% seen once. This chain uses TRBV5-1 with TRBJ2-1; 7 bases match TRBD1. The source is a human patient who received a liver transplant. Some T cells may arise from the graft donor. Sequences were derived from CD4+ T cells from blood, sampled at the 22-month timepoint. For the CDR3, the DNA is TGCGCCAGCAGCTTGCCCGGGACAGTCTACAATGAGCAGTTCTTC. Translated, it gives CASSLPGTVYNEQFF.